A selection of T cell receptor beta chains follows, all from one sample in a study of T cell responses to AZD1222 COVID-19 vaccine. Libraries were prepared by immunoSEQ multiplex PCR; TCRdb keeps only in-frame clonotypes and omits some of them. Here the sample spans about 120,000 clones, around 87% being singletons. The sample here was peripheral blood, taken 28 days after the second AZD1222 dose. Source of these receptors: an adult who received the AZD1222 COVID-19 vaccine. The CDR3 runs from the conserved cysteine through the conserved F or W. The D gene is left open where the match is weak. Clone size is shown for a subset of rows, as once, few, many or a class of expanded clone.

v_call	clone_size	d_call	j_call	cdr3_nt	cdr3_aa
TRBV9	few	-	TRBJ2-5	TGTGCCAGCAGCGTAGCTAGAGGAGAGACCCAGTACTTC	CASSVARGETQYF
TRBV5-1	-	-	TRBJ1-1	TGCGCCAGCAGCCGGACACCTAACACTGAAGCTTTCTTT	CASSRTPNTEAFF
TRBV12-2	-	-	TRBJ1-1	TGTGCAAGTCGCCTGGAGCAGGGAGGTGAAGCTTTCTTT	CASRLEQGGEAFF
TRBV7-2	-	TRBD1	TRBJ1-2	TGTGCCAGCAGCTTATTAGGACAGGAGGGAGGCTACACCTTC	CASSLLGQEGGYTF
TRBV10-1	once	-	TRBJ2-7	TGCGCCAGCAGTGAGTCGGAGGGGTGGGAGCAGTACTTC	CASSESEGWEQYF
TRBV7-2	-	-	TRBJ2-5	TGTGCCAGCAGCTTAGCGGCCCTAGGAGGCGAGACCCAGTACTTC	CASSLAALGGETQYF
TRBV11-2	-	-	TRBJ1-2	TGTGCCAGCAGCTCCGGCCCAGGGGTTGGGGGGTATGGCTACACCTTC	CASSSGPGVGGYGYTF
TRBV7-2	-	-	TRBJ1-1	TGTGCCAGCAGCTTAGTTCGGGAGGACACTGAAGCTTTCTTT	CASSLVREDTEAFF
TRBV3-1/TRBV3-2	few	-	TRBJ2-7	TGTGCCAGCAGCCACACCTACGAGCAGTACTTC	CASSHTYEQYF
TRBV28	once	-	TRBJ1-6	TGTGCCAGCAGTTTAGGGGGCAGCTCCTATAATTCACCCCTCCACTTT	CASSLGGSSYNSPLHF
TRBV30	-	TRBD1	TRBJ1-2	TGTGCCTGGAGTGTACGGCCGGGACAGGGGGCAAGTGGCTACACCTTC	CAWSVRPGQGASGYTF
TRBV6-2/TRBV6-3	-	-	TRBJ1-2	TGTGCCAGCAGTTACTCGATTAGGCGGACTAACTATGGCTACACCTTC	CASSYSIRRTNYGYTF
TRBV5-4	-	-	TRBJ2-5	TGTGCCAGCAGCTTGGGGGCAGACCAAGAGACCCAGTACTTC	CASSLGADQETQYF
TRBV5-1	-	-	TRBJ2-1	TGCGCCAGCAGCTTAGAACGTAAAGGGACCCAAAACAATGAGCAGTTCTTC	CASSLERKGTQNNEQFF
TRBV6-4	medium-sized	-	TRBJ2-1	TGTGCCAGCAGTGAAGGGGGGGGCTCCTACAATGAGCAGTTCTTC	CASSEGGGSYNEQFF
TRBV28	few	-	TRBJ1-5	TGTGCCAGCAGTTTCAACCCCGAGGGGGAAACTAAATATTATAGCAATCAGCCCCAGCATTTT	CASSFNPEGETKYYSNQPQHF
TRBV7-2	once	-	TRBJ1-2	TGTGCCAGCAGCCCCTCAGGGTGGGGCTACACCTTC	CASSPSGWGYTF
TRBV20-1	-	-	TRBJ2-7	TGCAGTGCTCCTGGGGGGGAGCAGTACTTC	CSAPGGEQYF
TRBV5-1	-	TRBD1	TRBJ1-2	TGCGCCAGCAGCACGACAGGGTACTCCTATGGCTACACCTTC	CASSTTGYSYGYTF
TRBV2	-	-	TRBJ2-7	TGTGCCAGCAGTGTATTCAGGGGTTCCCACGAGCAGTACTTC	CASSVFRGSHEQYF
TRBV4-2	-	-	TRBJ2-1	TGTGCCAGCAGCCAAGGCAGCGGCCATGAGCAGTTCTTC	CASSQGSGHEQFF
TRBV5-1	-	TRBD2	TRBJ2-2	TGCGCCAGCAGCTCTAGCGGGGCCGGGGAGCTGTTTTTT	CASSSSGAGELFF
TRBV7-8	-	TRBD1	TRBJ1-2	TGTGCCAGCAGCTTATCGCAGGGGGCGCGTGGCTACACCTTC	CASSLSQGARGYTF
TRBV27	-	TRBD1	TRBJ1-6	TGTGCCAGCAGTTTAACAGGGGTATATTCACCCCTCCACTTT	CASSLTGVYSPLHF
TRBV6-6	-	TRBD1	TRBJ1-1	TGTGCCAGCAGCCTAGACAGGGGAAGAACTGAAGCTTTCTTT	CASSLDRGRTEAFF
TRBV5-1	once	-	TRBJ2-7	TGCGCCAGCAGCTGGGGGGACAGCTCCTACGAGCAGTACTTC	CASSWGDSSYEQYF
TRBV6-5	-	-	TRBJ2-3	TGTGCCAGCAGTCTACAGGATACGCAGTATTTT	CASSLQDTQYF
TRBV9	-	TRBD1	TRBJ1-5	TGTGCCACCTACTCCGAGGGAGAGGGGGCTTATAGCAATCAGCCCCAGCATTTT	CATYSEGEGAYSNQPQHF
TRBV29-1	-	-	TRBJ1-2	TGCAGCGTGGGCGGTAATGGCTACACCTTC	CSVGGNGYTF